This T cell receptor beta chain emerged from a study of PD-L1 blockade in urothelial cancer. Libraries were prepared by immunoSEQ multiplex PCR; TCRdb keeps only in-frame clonotypes and omits some of them. The repertoire holds around 53,000 clones, with roughly 88% as singletons. Time point meaning: peripheral blood 6 weeks after treatment start. V was clipped by 4 bases and J by 0 bases, with 14 bases between them. CDR1 and CDR2 from the germline V gene are SGHNT and YYREEE (reference sequence). The CDR3 length is 16 residues. Specimen: PBMCs, collected around atezolizumab (anti-PD-L1) treatment. V gene TRBV5-4 combines with J gene TRBJ1-3; a possible D gene is TRBD1 (6 bases). The source is a man aged 50-59 years with urothelial cancer. CDR3 amino acids: CASSAGQHASGNTIYF. CDR3 DNA sequence: TGTGCCAGCAGCGCTGGACAGCACGCCTCTGGAAACACCATATATTTT.